The next 12 T cell receptor beta chains were all read from a single sample in a study of blood T cell repertoires in COVID-19. Only in-frame clones appear in the TCRdb table, and some are missing; sequencing was by immunoSEQ multiplex PCR. The sample includes 310,000 or so clones, roughly 87% of them seen just once. The sequenced sample was peripheral blood. These receptors were collected from a woman aged 50 to 60 who had recovered from COVID-19.

The rearrangement uses TRBV25-1 and TRBJ2-1, with TRBD2 matching 9 bases. V lost 2 bases and J lost 9; bases outside the gene matches: 5. The length of the CDR3 is 14 residues. Germline CDR1 MGHDK, CDR2 SYGVNS. The CDR3 loop is CASSEGGGAVEQFF. CDR3 in DNA: TGTGCCAGCAGTGAAGGCGGGGGGGCGGTTGAGCAGTTCTTC.

The V and J genes are TRBV19 and TRBJ1-4; 8 bases line up with TRBD1. The CDR3 has 16 residues. V dropped 6 bases and J dropped 0; count of bases not matched to a gene: 6. The germline V gene has CDR1 LNHDA and CDR2 SQIVND (reference sequence). The CDR3: CASRSQGAATNEKLFF. Here the CDR3 DNA reads TGTGCCAGTAGATCTCAGGGGGCAGCAACTAATGAAAAACTGTTTTTT.

The DNA of the CDR3 is TGCGCCAGCAGCTTGGCAACGACTAGCGGGGCCTACAATGAGCAGTTCTTC. It translates to CASSLATTSGAYNEQFF. This chain joins TRBV5-1 and TRBJ2-1; TRBD2 matches at 11 bases. Losses at the gene ends were 0 bases for V and 2 bases for J; bases not matched to a gene: 4. The CDR3 consists of 17 residues. Germline CDR1 is SGHRS and CDR2 is YFSETQ.

The gene calls are TRBV10-3 and TRBJ1-4, with 9 bases fitting TRBD1. Germline values: CDR1 ENHRY, CDR2 SYGVKD. This CDR3 comprises 15 residues. Unmatched junction bases numbered 6, after V lost 2 bases and J lost 8 bases. In DNA, the CDR3 is TGTGCCATCAGTGAGGGGACAGGGTCGTCCGAAAAACTGTTTTTT. This gives the protein CAISEGTGSSEKLFF.

CDR3 sequence: CAWSRLAPIADTQYF. The CDR3 DNA reads TGTGCCTGGAGTAGACTAGCGCCCATAGCTGATACGCAGTATTTT. V and J are TRBV30 and TRBJ2-3; TRBD2 matches at 8 bases. V was clipped by 2 bases and J by 6 bases; unmatched bases: 10. This CDR3 region has 15 residues. Germline values: CDR1 GTSNPN, CDR2 SVGIG (reference sequence).

The chain employs TRBV9 and TRBJ2-5; 9 bases are a match to TRBD1. CDR1 is SGDLS and CDR2 is YYNGEE in the germline V gene. With V trimmed by 3 bases and J by 5 bases, 11 bases remained unmatched. This CDR3 region has 16 residues. This chain's CDR3 is CASSATGGPFSETQYF. CDR3 in DNA: TGTGCCAGCAGCGCTACAGGGGGCCCCTTCTCGGAGACCCAGTACTTC.

The chain recombines TRBV3-1 (or the pseudogene TRBV3-2) with TRBJ2-7, with 11 bases that match TRBD2. Germline V gene data show CDR1 as LGHDT and CDR2 as YNNKEL (reference sequence). The junction had 7 bases not matched to a gene; V was cut back by 0 bases and J by 3 bases. This CDR3 is built from 17 residues. CDR3 sequence reads: CASSQDRKGTSGYEQYF. Written as DNA, the CDR3 is TGTGCCAGCAGCCAAGATCGCAAAGGGACTAGCGGCTACGAGCAGTACTTC.

This clone was seen a single time. The chain has TRBV3-1 (or the pseudogene TRBV3-2) and TRBJ2-1; TRBD1 matches 7 bases. The CDR3 is 15 amino acids. Germline-derived CDR1 and CDR2 are LGHDT and YNNKEL (reference sequence). The J segment lost 10 bases and the V segment lost 2 bases, leaving 11 bases of the junction unmatched. This CDR3 is CASSQSTAPGGEQFF. The DNA for the CDR3 is TGTGCCAGCAGCCAATCCACCGCCCCAGGGGGAGAGCAGTTCTTC.

J is TRBJ1-2 and V is TRBV6-4; 11 nucleotides match TRBD1. Germline CDR1 and CDR2: MRHNA and SNTAGT. The V segment lost 6 bases and the J segment 4 bases; nucleotides outside the gene matches: 7. The CDR3 extends over 15 amino acids. CDR3 sequence: CASRAGTGGIYGYTF. The CDR3 DNA reads as TGTGCCAGCAGGGCCGGGACAGGGGGGATCTATGGCTACACCTTC.

This sequence joins TRBV5-5 and TRBJ1-5; TRBD1 might be the D (5 bases). This CDR3 contains 13 residues. V lost 4 bases and J lost 9, with 14 bases in between. Germline-derived CDR1 and CDR2 are SGHKS and YYEKEE (reference sequence). CDR3 nucleotide sequence: TGTGCCAGCAGCCCGGACATAGGATCGCCCCAGCATTTT. Translating gives CASSPDIGSPQHF.

The J gene is TRBJ2-5, the V gene TRBV5-4; 10 nucleotides line up with TRBD2. Looked up from germline, CDR1 is SGHNT and CDR2 is YYREEE (reference sequence). The trim removed 5 bases at V and 4 bases at J, leaving 11 bases unmatched. The CDR3 spans 16 residues. CDR3 residues: CASSTPRLAGVETQYF. The CDR3 DNA sequence: TGTGCCAGCAGTACCCCGAGGCTAGCGGGGGTAGAGACCCAGTACTTC. The full variable domain, with the rest looked up from reference TRBV5-4 and TRBJ2-5, is ETGVTQSPTHLIKTRGQQVTLRCSSQSGHNTVSWYQQALGQGPQFIFQYYREEENGRGNFPPRFSGLQFPNYSSELNVNALELDDSALYLCASSTPRLAGVETQYFGPGTRLLVL.

The chain is built from TRBV19 and TRBJ2-7; D may be TRBD1 (5 bases). Germline values: CDR1 LNHDA, CDR2 SQIVND (reference sequence). The CDR3 runs 14 residues. The V gene lost 3 bases and the J gene lost 3 bases, with 12 bases spanning the gap. CDR3 DNA: TGTGCCAGTAGTATCGTAGCAGGGAACTACGAGCAGTACTTC. Translation gives CASSIVAGNYEQYF.